The next 9 T cell receptor beta chains were all read from a single sample in a study of PD-1 blockade in classical Hodgkin lymphoma. Every one of the patients relapsed after autologous stem cell transplantation (brentuximab vedotin exposure was variable). Thawed PBMCs were the source of CD4+ T cells, purified by magnetic negative selection. The repertoire was sequenced with immunoSEQ multiplex PCR; TCRdb's copy has only in-frame clones and lacks some. Among about 7,200 clones listed, over 60% were seen once. The sequencing here drew on CD4+ T cells from blood, taken at baseline. These receptors originate from a human donor with classical Hodgkin lymphoma.

About this clone itself: Other nucleotide sequences from this sample produce the same CDR3. The chain uses TRBV7-2 and TRBJ1-1; D call uncertain. Trimming cost V 1 base and J 2 bases, with 11 bases left between them. CDR1 and CDR2 (germline): SGHTA, FQGNSA. The CDR3 length is 15 residues. Here the CDR3 reads CASSLVSFRNTEAFF. The CDR3 bases are TGTGCCAGCAGCTTAGTTAGCTTCCGCAACACTGAAGCTTTCTTT.

J is TRBJ1-3 and V is TRBV7-2, with TRBD1 identical over 10 bases. V shed 3 bases, J shed 8 bases, and the junction held 1 base outside the gene matches. This CDR3 spans 13 amino acids. Germline V gives CDR1 SGHTA, CDR2 FQGNSA. CDR3: CASSFDRGHTIYF. Written as DNA, the CDR3 is TGTGCCAGCAGCTTCGACAGGGGGCACACCATATATTTT.

This clone was seen more than once but under ten times. The V gene is TRBV18, the J gene TRBJ2-3; D possibly uses TRBD1 or TRBD2 (6 bases each). Germline V gene data show CDR1 as KGHSH and CDR2 as LQKENI. This CDR3 is built from 16 residues. V dropped 3 bases and J dropped 4 bases, with 17 bases sitting between them. CDR3 bases: TGTGCCAGCTCACCTATGGGACTCCCAGGGGCAGATACGCAGTATTTT. Its translation is CASSPMGLPGADTQYF.

This chain uses TRBV4-1 with TRBJ2-7; no clear D. V lost 0 bases and J lost 1, with 13 bases in between. Per the germline V gene, CDR1 is MGHRA and CDR2 is YSYEKL. The CDR3 is 16 residues long. The CDR3 loop reads CASSQDSFGRSYEQYF. For the CDR3, the DNA is TGCGCCAGCAGCCAAGATTCCTTCGGCAGATCCTACGAGCAGTACTTC.

This clone appeared a few times. The CDR3 ends on some other residue instead of the conserved phenylalanine or tryptophan, so this is likely a read error. No DNA is shown, since the ends of the CDR3 on it are uncertain; the CDR3 is the one TCRdb lists. V gene TRBV7-3 combines with J gene TRBJ1-1; TRBD1, as called in the table, went unchecked against the DNA. With termini counted, the CDR3 has 12 amino acids. CDR1 SGHTA and CDR2 FQGTGA come from the germline V gene. CDR3 protein: CASSSPGQGLQV.

This clone occurred a few times. The chain links TRBV28 to TRBJ2-2, with 8 bases matching TRBD2. With 8 bases clipped from V and 4 bases from J, the junction kept 3 bases outside the gene matches. Germline CDR1 and CDR2: MDHEN and SYDVKM. The CDR3 is made up of 13 amino acids. The CDR3 loop is CASGGTSTGELFF. CDR3 sequence (DNA): TGTGCCAGCGGCGGGACTAGCACCGGGGAGCTGTTTTTT.

This clone occurred once. This rearrangement joins TRBV6-5 to TRBJ2-5; 9 bases line up with TRBD1. The end of the DNA fits TRBJ2-7 better, so the J call may be wrong. Germline-derived CDR1 and CDR2 are MNHEY and SVGAGI. The CDR3 runs 16 residues. CDR3 in DNA: TGTGCCAGCAGTTACAGTCGGGACAGGGAAGCCAACGAGCAGTACTTC. It is translated as CASSYSRDREANEQYF.

The genes are TRBV18 and TRBJ1-4; possibly TRBD1 for D (5 bases). CDR3 size: 18 residues. Germline V gives CDR1 KGHSH, CDR2 LQKENI. The V end was cut by 4 bases, the J end by 0 bases, with 18 bases between. The CDR3 coding sequence is TGTGCCAGCTCACTTCGGACAAGTACGGGGCCAACTAATGAAAAACTGTTTTTT. Amino acids: CASSLRTSTGPTNEKLFF.

The chain combines TRBV7-9 with TRBJ2-1; D may correspond to TRBD1 or TRBD2 (6 bases each). The V gene lost 5 bases and the J gene lost 3 bases, with 17 bases spanning the gap. The CDR3 has 16 amino acids. The V gene's germline CDR1 is SEHNR and CDR2 FQNEAQ (reference sequence). CDR3 nucleotides: TGTGCCAGCAGCACAGGGACTGGAAAAAACTACAATGAGCAGTTCTTC. Its translation is CASSTGTGKNYNEQFF. The full variable domain, its missing parts supplied by reference TRBV7-9 and TRBJ2-1, is DTGVSQNPRHKITKRGQNVTFRCDPISEHNRLYWYRQTLGQGPEFLTYFQNEAQLEKSRLLSDRFSAERPKGSFSTLEIQRTEQGDSAMYLCASSTGTGKNYNEQFFGPGTRLTVL.